Listed here are 32 T cell receptor beta chains from one sample, sequenced in a study of vaccination and CD4 T cells after COVID-19. Researchers used the Oncomine TCR Beta short-read assay to sequence DNA from cultured CD4+ T cells. In TCRdb, the PCR reads were re-called with MiXCR into one record per CDR3 protein. The sample consists of 3,500 to 5,000 distinct CDR3 sequences, about 18% of them appearing once. Indicated treatment: approximately 11-day PBMC culture with coronavirus spike peptide pools or control peptides (ViraFEST assay). No cognate antigen is known for these TCRs. Sample: CD4+ T cells from blood, cultured in vitro. Receptor source: a human donor who had recovered from COVID-19.

This clonotype has only a few counts. This chain connects TRBV6-1 to TRBJ1-1; 9 bases line up with TRBD1. Germline lookup yields CDR1 MNHNS and CDR2 SASEGT. Germline trimming cut 4 bases from V and 11 bases from J; bases unmatched to any gene: 5. CDR3 size: 12 residues. CDR3 region: CASSGTGVEAFF. DNA of the CDR3: TGTGCCAGCAGTGGGACAGGGGTAGAGGCTTTCTTT.

This chain uses TRBV7-8 with TRBJ1-3; D not certain. Germline values: CDR1 SGHVS, CDR2 FQNEAQ. Trimming pared 2 bases from V and 0 bases from J, leaving 11 bases between. There are 16 residues in the CDR3. The CDR3 bases are TGTGCCAGCAGCTTAATAGTCCGATCCTCTGGAAACACCATATATTTT. Translating it yields CASSLIVRSSGNTIYF.

This clonotype was detected only a few times. The chain is built from TRBV7-8 and TRBJ2-3, with 8 bases lining up with TRBD1. Germline loops: CDR1 SGHVS, CDR2 FQNEAQ. V dropped 4 bases and J dropped 5; count of bases not matched to a gene: 14. CDR3 length equals 17 residues. The CDR3 DNA follows: TGTGCCAGCAGCTCACGGACGACAGGGGATGTAGGAGATACGCAGTATTTT. Translating gives CASSSRTTGDVGDTQYF.

The chain uses TRBV5-1 and TRBJ2-5; the match to TRBD2 covers 10 bases. Germline CDR1 reads SGHRS; CDR2 reads YFSETQ. Trimming at V came to 0 bases and at J to 6 bases, leaving 8 bases not matched to a gene. The CDR3 extends over 16 amino acids. The CDR3 loop is CASSLVAGGPEQTQYF. CDR3 DNA sequence: TGCGCCAGCAGCTTGGTAGCGGGGGGACCGGAACAGACCCAGTACTTC.

This chain links TRBV6-5 with TRBJ2-7; no reliable D call. Trimming removed 2 bases at V and 2 bases at J, with 16 bases between. The CDR3 is made up of 16 amino acids. Germline-derived CDR1 and CDR2 are MNHEY and SVGAGI. CDR3: CASSYTSLGWTYEQYF. DNA for the CDR3: TGTGCCAGCAGTTACACCTCACTGGGTTGGACCTACGAGCAGTACTTC.

This clonotype is termed medium-sized. The V call is TRBV20-1, the J call TRBJ1-1; unclear D gene. V shed 5 bases and J shed 0 bases, with 7 bases lying between them. This CDR3 region has 12 residues. Germline V gene data show CDR1 as DFQATT and CDR2 as SNEGSKA (reference sequence). CDR3 sequence reads: CSAPDLNTEAFF. The CDR3 DNA reads TGCAGTGCTCCCGACCTGAACACTGAAGCTTTCTTT.

The J gene is TRBJ2-7, the V gene TRBV7-8, with 7 bases lining up with TRBD1. V gave up 5 bases and J gave up 5 bases; unmatched junction bases: 6. The CDR3 sequence is 13 residues long. Germline values: CDR1 SGHVS, CDR2 FQNEAQ. CDR3 DNA sequence: TGTGCCAGCAGCACGACAGGGTGGGACGAGCAGTACTTC. Translating gives CASSTTGWDEQYF.

This clonotype was seen only a few times. This sequence joins TRBV5-6 and TRBJ2-5, with 8 bases aligning to TRBD1. Germline V CDR1 and CDR2: SGHDT, YYEEEE. This CDR3 is 16 amino acids long. Losses at the gene ends were 4 bases for V and 2 bases for J; bases not matched to a gene: 10. CDR3 protein: CASSAGTGIPQETQYF. DNA for the CDR3: TGTGCCAGCAGCGCTGGGACAGGCATCCCACAAGAGACCCAGTACTTC.

This sequence joins TRBV12-3 or TRBV12-4 and TRBJ1-5, with a weak D call TRBD1 (5 bases). V was clipped by 0 bases and J by 6 bases, with 12 bases between them. CDR3 length equals 15 residues. The CDR3 DNA follows: TGTGCCAGCAGTTTAGCAGGGGACTTGGGTCAGCCCCAGCATTTT. This gives the protein CASSLAGDLGQPQHF.

This clonotype was found a few times. The chain couples TRBV5-6 to TRBJ2-7; no firm D call. The CDR3 is 15 amino acids. Germline V gene sequence: CDR1 SGHDT, CDR2 YYEEEE. V lost 4 bases and J 0 bases, leaving 14 bases between the germline ends. DNA of the CDR3: TGTGCCAGCAGCCCTACCCTGGGCATCTCCTACGAGCAGTACTTC. Translation gives CASSPTLGISYEQYF.

This clonotype is judged medium-sized. This chain joins TRBV20-1 and TRBJ1-2; perhaps TRBD1 as D (6 bases). CDR1 and CDR2 from the germline V gene are DFQATT and SNEGSKA (reference sequence). V was clipped by 2 bases and J by 2 bases, with 12 bases between them. This CDR3 contains 14 residues. CDR3 residues: CSARMIGGNYGYTF. The CDR3 bases are TGCAGTGCTAGAATGATAGGGGGAAACTATGGCTACACCTTC.

This clonotype was counted only a few times. V and J are TRBV20-1 and TRBJ2-5; 15 bases are a match to TRBD2. This CDR3 spans 17 amino acids. Germline loops: CDR1 DFQATT, CDR2 SNEGSKA (reference sequence). With V trimmed by 2 bases and J by 2 bases, 6 bases remained unmatched. In DNA form, the CDR3 reads TGCAGTGCTAGACGGACTAGCGGGGGGGCGGGGCAAGAGACCCAGTACTTC. It encodes CSARRTSGGAGQETQYF.

Only a few counts were recorded for this clonotype. The chain uses TRBV10-3 and TRBJ2-5, with 7 bases lining up with TRBD2. With V trimmed by 6 bases and J by 2 bases, 9 bases remained unmatched. The CDR3 has 15 residues. Germline V gene sequence: CDR1 ENHRY, CDR2 SYGVKD. CDR3 sequence: CAISPGGAGQETQYF. The CDR3 nucleotides read TGTGCCATCAGCCCCGGCGGAGCGGGACAAGAGACCCAGTACTTC.

This chain links TRBV5-5 with TRBJ2-2, with D perhaps given as TRBD1 or TRBD2 (5 bases each). V was pared by 4 bases and J by 0 bases, with 10 bases between. CDR1 is SGHKS and CDR2 is YYEKEE in the germline V gene (reference sequence). This CDR3 has 15 residues. In DNA form, the CDR3 reads TGTGCCAGCAGCCGGGACGGCGCGAACACCGGGGAGCTGTTTTTT. It translates to CASSRDGANTGELFF.

The chain employs TRBV10-2 and TRBJ1-2; 9 bases are shared with TRBD1. V was clipped by 5 bases and J by 5 bases; unmatched bases: 3. The CDR3 is made up of 13 amino acids. Germline V lookup: CDR1 WSHSY, CDR2 SAAADI. CDR3: CASSPGQGYGYTF. The CDR3 DNA is TGCGCCAGCAGTCCGGGACAGGGTTATGGCTACACCTTC.

This clonotype turned up a few times. The chain joins TRBV27 to TRBJ1-6; 7 bases are a match to TRBD1. The CDR3 runs to 16 residues. Germline V gene sequence: CDR1 MNHEY, CDR2 SMNVEV (reference sequence). J was trimmed by 7 bases and V by 1 base; bases with no gene match: 7. In DNA, the CDR3 is TGTGCCAGCAGTTTATTCGTAAACAGGGGAAATTCACCCCTCCACTTT. Its translation: CASSLFVNRGNSPLHF.

Sample share makes this clonotype medium-sized. The genes are TRBV20-1 and TRBJ1-5; tentatively, D is TRBD1 (6 bases). The CDR3 extends over 14 amino acids. V was trimmed by 4 bases and J by 2 bases, leaving 12 bases between them. Germline V lookup: CDR1 DFQATT, CDR2 SNEGSKA (reference sequence). The CDR3 DNA reads as TGCAGTGCTATAAAGGGGGGGGGCAATCAGCCCCAGCATTTT. It yields the protein CSAIKGGGNQPQHF.

The chain couples TRBV20-1 to TRBJ2-3; 16 positions match TRBD2. The junction had 7 bases not matched to a gene; V was cut back by 6 bases and J by 1 base. The CDR3 length is 17 residues. Germline V gene data show CDR1 as DFQATT and CDR2 as SNEGSKA (reference sequence). CDR3 protein: CSASGTSGGAGTDTQYF. CDR3 DNA sequence: TGCAGTGCGTCCGGGACTAGCGGGGGGGCGGGCACAGATACGCAGTATTTT.

The chain has TRBV7-9 and TRBJ2-1; D is possibly TRBD2 (6 bases). The CDR3 is 16 residues long. Trimming stripped 1 base from V and 0 bases from J, with 10 bases between. In germline, CDR1 is SEHNR, CDR2 FQNEAQ (reference sequence). CDR3 DNA sequence: TGTGCCAGCAGCTTAGGGGCGGGGAACTCCTACAATGAGCAGTTCTTC. This codes for CASSLGAGNSYNEQFF.

By its share, this clonotype is medium-sized (0.01 to 0.1%). The rearrangement uses TRBV20-1 and TRBJ1-1; D remains unclear. Trimming removed 3 bases from V and 1 base from J, with 9 bases in between. CDR3 length: 13 amino acids. CDR1 and CDR2 (germline): DFQATT, SNEGSKA (reference sequence). CDR3 amino acids: CSASTVTNTEAFF. The CDR3 coding sequence is TGCAGTGCTAGTACCGTTACGAACACTGAAGCTTTCTTT.

V gene TRBV5-1 combines with J gene TRBJ1-3; 7 bases match TRBD1. CDR1 is SGHRS, CDR2 YFSETQ, per germline. After removal of 4 bases from V and 4 bases from J, the junction contained 8 bases not matched to a gene. This CDR3 region has 15 residues. CDR3 in amino acids: CASSRRGGPGNTIYF. The CDR3 bases are TGCGCCAGCAGCCGCAGGGGGGGGCCGGGAAACACCATATATTTT.

This clonotype was observed a few times. The rearrangement joins TRBV7-8 to TRBJ1-3; tentatively, D is TRBD1 (6 bases). The CDR3 totals 18 residues. Germline V gives CDR1 SGHVS, CDR2 FQNEAQ. Trimming left V 1 base short and J 3 bases short, with 19 bases between. Written as DNA, the CDR3 is TGTGCCAGCAGCTTAGTCGCTCGGGGGGCTCGAAGTGGAAACACCATATATTTT. Amino acid sequence: CASSLVARGARSGNTIYF.

This rearrangement joins TRBV30 to TRBJ1-2, with TRBD1 as a possible D gene (5 bases). Germline V CDR1 and CDR2: GTSNPN, SVGIG (reference sequence). CDR3 length equals 13 residues. V was shortened by 3 bases and J by 3 bases, with 11 bases between the two germline ends. This CDR3 is CAWREGEDYGYTF. The DNA for the CDR3 is TGTGCCTGGAGGGAAGGGGAGGACTATGGCTACACCTTC.

This clonotype is judged medium-sized. This chain links TRBV20-1 with TRBJ1-5, with 9 positions matching TRBD1. V shed 5 bases and J 2 bases; nucleotides not matched to a gene: 7. CDR3 length: 15 amino acids. Germline loops: CDR1 DFQATT, CDR2 SNEGSKA (reference sequence). In DNA form, the CDR3 reads TGCAGTGCTTGGACAGGGGCGGGTGGCAATCAGCCCCAGCATTTT. This encodes CSAWTGAGGNQPQHF.

The J gene is TRBJ2-7, the V gene TRBV30, with D unclear. Germline CDR1 and CDR2: GTSNPN and SVGIG (reference sequence). The V and J ends lost 4 bases and 3 bases respectively, with 7 bases between them. CDR3 length: 11 amino acids. In DNA, the CDR3 is TGTGCCTGGAAGGGAAGCTACGAGCAGTACTTC. Translation gives CAWKGSYEQYF.

This clonotype was seen a few times. The rearrangement joins TRBV30 to TRBJ2-7; D tentatively fits TRBD1 or TRBD2 (5 bases each). Germline CDR1 GTSNPN, CDR2 SVGIG (reference sequence). There are 13 residues in the CDR3. V was pared by 1 base and J by 4 bases, with 11 bases between. This CDR3 reads CAWSGGTGYEQYF. CDR3 sequence (DNA): TGTGCCTGGAGTGGGGGGACGGGTTACGAGCAGTACTTC. Full variable domain (outside the CDR3, taken from reference TRBV30 and TRBJ2-7): SQTIHQWPATLVQPVGSPLSLECTVEGTSNPNLYWYRQAAGRGLQLLFYSVGIGQISSEVPQNLSASRPQDRQFILSSKKLLLSDSGFYLCAWSGGTGYEQYFGPGTRLTVT.

This clonotype came up a few times. The chain links TRBV11-2 to TRBJ1-1, with D unresolved. With 5 bases removed from V and 1 base from J, the gap between germline ends came to 8 bases. The CDR3 consists of 13 residues. Germline lookup yields CDR1 SGHAT and CDR2 FQNNGV. The CDR3 bases are TGTGCCAGCAGCAAGAGGGAGAACACTGAAGCTTTCTTT. It is translated as CASSKRENTEAFF.

The rearrangement uses TRBV7-3 and TRBJ2-7, with a possible D match to TRBD2 (6 bases). The CDR3 loop spans 12 amino acids. Germline lookup yields CDR1 SGHTA and CDR2 FQGTGA. The V and J ends lost 5 bases and 6 bases respectively, with 11 bases between them. The CDR3 loop is CASSQPGGEQYF. DNA for the CDR3: TGTGCCAGCAGCCAACCCGGGGGCGAGCAGTACTTC.

This clonotype has just a few counts. The chain employs TRBV20-1 and TRBJ2-5; D call uncertain. The germline gives CDR1 DFQATT, CDR2 SNEGSKA (reference sequence). Trimming cost V 6 bases and J 0 bases, with 20 bases left between them. The CDR3 length is 16 residues. The CDR3 loop reads CSASTWGSGDQETQYF. The CDR3 bases are TGCAGTGCGAGTACATGGGGAAGTGGCGACCAAGAGACCCAGTACTTC.

The rearrangement uses TRBV10-3 and TRBJ2-6, with D possibly being TRBD2 (7 bases). The germline V gene encodes CDR1 ENHRY and CDR2 SYGVKD. Trimming pared 2 bases from V and 2 bases from J, leaving 10 bases between. The CDR3 contains 16 residues. The CDR3 DNA reads as TGTGCCATCAGTGAGCTAGGGGGGGCTGGGGCCAACGTCCTGACTTTC. The encoded protein is CAISELGGAGANVLTF.

There are a few counts of this clonotype. V gene TRBV28 combines with J gene TRBJ2-3; D unresolved. The germline V and J ends were trimmed by 5 bases and 2 bases, with 5 bases remaining between them. The length of the CDR3 is 12 residues. The germline CDR1 and CDR2 sequences are MDHEN and SYDVKM. The CDR3 protein is CASSTPTDTQYF. CDR3 in DNA: TGTGCCAGCAGTACCCCCACAGATACGCAGTATTTT.

This clonotype was seen a handful of times. The chain has TRBV5-1 and TRBJ2-7; D possibly uses TRBD1 or TRBD2 (5 bases each). CDR1 SGHRS and CDR2 YFSETQ come from the germline V gene. The V end lost 6 bases, the J end lost 4 bases, and 8 bases lay between the germline ends. The CDR3 has 11 amino acids. CDR3 region: CASKGEYEQYF. The CDR3 coding sequence is TGCGCCAGCAAAGGGGAGTACGAGCAGTACTTC.